These 30 T cell receptor beta chains share one sample of origin, sequenced in a study of shared clonotypes between healthy human individuals. The data were produced by immunoSEQ multiplex PCR, yet TCRdb's version contains in-frame clones alone and is incomplete. The sample gives millions of clones, roughly 94% of which show up once; more than 0.1% is in the top ten. Material for sequencing was naive CD4+ T cells sorted from blood. As to subset: CD45RA+ positively selected. The source of these receptors is a man between 18 and 29 years old in good health.

The gene calls are TRBV19 and TRBJ1-5; D remains unclear. CDR1 and CDR2 (germline): LNHDA, SQIVND (reference sequence). V was trimmed by 6 bases and J by 3 bases, leaving 12 bases between them. The CDR3 spans 14 residues. The CDR3 sequence is CASSPDPSNQPQHF. In DNA form, the CDR3 reads TGTGCCAGTAGCCCGGACCCTTCCAATCAGCCCCAGCATTTT.

V is TRBV7-9 and J is TRBJ2-5; D remains unclear. The CDR3 is 16 residues long. The V end was cut by 5 bases, the J end by 1 base, with 17 bases between. CDR1 SEHNR and CDR2 FQNEAQ come from the germline V gene (reference sequence). The CDR3 coding sequence is TGTGCCAGCAGCCGTTTGACTGTGGGCCGCCAAGAGACCCAGTACTTC. The encoded protein is CASSRLTVGRQETQYF.

Only one count was recorded for this clone. The chain is built from TRBV6-6 and TRBJ1-5, with TRBD1 matching over 12 bases. CDR1 is MNHNY, CDR2 SVGAGI, per germline (reference sequence). There are 16 residues in the CDR3. V lost 5 bases to trimming and J lost 6 bases; unmatched junction nucleotides: 8. The CDR3: CASSRLGTGGVQPQHF. The DNA for the CDR3 is TGTGCCAGCAGTCGCCTCGGGACAGGGGGCGTTCAGCCCCAGCATTTT.

CDR3 bases: TGTGCCAGCTCAGCCGGACTAGCGGGAGTTCAAGAGCAGTACTTC. This translates into CASSAGLAGVQEQYF. The chain couples TRBV18 to TRBJ2-7, with 13 nucleotides matching TRBD2. Germline V gene data show CDR1 as KGHSH and CDR2 as LQKENI. The CDR3 length is 15 residues. V shed 5 bases and J 7 bases; nucleotides not matched to a gene: 8.

This chain joins TRBV6-4 and TRBJ2-7; D is undetermined. This CDR3 is 13 amino acids long. The germline gives CDR1 MRHNA, CDR2 SNTAGT. V was cut by 6 bases and J by 6 bases, with 15 bases left in between. The CDR3 DNA is TGTGCCAGCAGCCCCACCACCATCGGCGAGCAGTACTTC. Translating it yields CASSPTTIGEQYF.

The chain couples TRBV30 to TRBJ2-3; TRBD1 is a possible D gene (6 bases). The CDR3 spans 14 residues. V dropped 0 bases and J dropped 1 base, with 8 bases sitting between them. CDR1 GTSNPN and CDR2 SVGIG come from the germline V gene (reference sequence). In nucleotides, the CDR3 is TGTGCCTGGAGTGTATGGGGGCGCACAGATACGCAGTATTTT. It specifies CAWSVWGRTDTQYF.

The chain is built from TRBV9 and TRBJ1-2; D possibly corresponds to TRBD1 (5 bases). V was shortened by 0 bases and J by 0 bases, with 15 bases between the two germline ends. The CDR3 is 17 amino acids. Germline CDR1 reads SGDLS; CDR2 reads YYNGEE. This CDR3 reads CASSVAPGFRANYGYTF. The CDR3 bases are TGTGCCAGCAGCGTAGCTCCAGGGTTTAGAGCTAACTATGGCTACACCTTC.

The chain employs TRBV4-3 and TRBJ1-2; 9 nucleotides line up with TRBD1. This CDR3 is built from 18 residues. CDR1 and CDR2 from the germline V gene are LGHNA and YSLEER. Unmatched junction bases numbered 13, after V lost 0 bases and J lost 5 bases. This chain's CDR3 is CASSQDLLDRGVTYGYTF. CDR3 nucleotide sequence: TGCGCCAGCAGCCAAGATCTCCTTGACAGGGGGGTTACGTATGGCTACACCTTC.

CDR3 amino acids: CASRASGGPLPDTQYF. CDR3 DNA: TGTGCCAGCAGGGCTAGCGGGGGCCCGCTTCCAGATACGCAGTATTTT. The rearrangement uses TRBV9 and TRBJ2-3, with 10 bases fitting TRBD2. CDR1 SGDLS and CDR2 YYNGEE come from the germline V gene. V dropped 5 bases and J dropped 4; count of bases not matched to a gene: 10. The CDR3 consists of 16 residues.

The chain employs TRBV18 and TRBJ1-3; D ambiguous. Trimming cost V 6 bases and J 9 bases, with 12 bases left between them. Germline V gives CDR1 KGHSH, CDR2 LQKENI. The CDR3 spans 12 residues. In nucleotides, the CDR3 is TGTGCCAGCTCCCGTCTGGAAGGCACCATATATTTT. Encoded protein: CASSRLEGTIYF.

CDR3 nucleotides: TGCGCCAGCAGCCAAGATCAACGCCAGGGAAAATACAATGAGCAGTTCTTC. Protein product: CASSQDQRQGKYNEQFF. The gene calls are TRBV4-1 and TRBJ2-1, with D possibly TRBD1 on 5 matching bases. Germline-derived CDR1 and CDR2 are MGHRA and YSYEKL. CDR3 length equals 17 residues. V was shortened by 0 bases and J by 4 bases, with 16 bases between the two germline ends.

V usage is TRBV10-3 and J usage is TRBJ2-7; tentative D call: TRBD2 (5 bases). V was shortened by 4 bases and J by 3 bases, with 13 bases between the two germline ends. Germline CDR1 is ENHRY and CDR2 is SYGVKD. The CDR3 spans 14 residues. CDR3 amino acids: CAISGGPASYEQYF. The DNA of the CDR3 is TGTGCCATCAGTGGAGGGCCGGCAAGCTACGAGCAGTACTTC.

The genes are TRBV27 and TRBJ1-6; D is possibly TRBD1 (5 bases). Germline CDR1 is MNHEY and CDR2 is SMNVEV (reference sequence). The CDR3 extends over 15 amino acids. Deletions cut 0 bases from V and 10 bases from J, with 13 bases between. The CDR3 coding sequence is TGTGCCAGCAGTTTATCCCCAGGGAGTGACTCACCCCTCCACTTT. Its translation is CASSLSPGSDSPLHF.

This clone was seen just once. The chain uses TRBV27 and TRBJ2-2; no reliable D call. V lost 6 bases to trimming and J lost 2 bases, with 7 bases between them. The germline V gene encodes CDR1 MNHEY and CDR2 SMNVEV (reference sequence). The length of the CDR3 is 13 residues. CDR3 amino acids: CASSLENTGELFF. The CDR3 DNA sequence: TGTGCCAGCAGCCTCGAAAACACCGGGGAGCTGTTTTTT.

Here the CDR3 DNA reads TGTGCCAGCACAGGGCCTAACACAGATACGCAGTATTTT. Protein sequence: CASTGPNTDTQYF. V usage is TRBV5-4 and J usage is TRBJ2-3; perhaps TRBD1 as D (5 bases). The CDR3 spans 13 residues. V gave up 6 bases and J gave up 2 bases, with 10 bases separating them. Germline loops: CDR1 SGHNT, CDR2 YYREEE (reference sequence).

Concerning this clone: At the DNA level, this CDR3 is encoded by other sequences in the same sample as well. The CDR3 loop is CASSSLAGGTDTQYF. The CDR3 DNA sequence: TGCGCCAGCAGTTCACTAGCGGGAGGCACAGATACGCAGTATTTT. The chain has TRBV5-1 and TRBJ2-3; 11 bases map to TRBD2. This CDR3 is 15 amino acids long. Per germline, CDR1 SGHRS and CDR2 YFSETQ. The V and J ends lost 5 bases and 1 base, in that order; junction bases with no gene match: 3.

In the case of this clone: This sample includes further DNA sequences coding for the same CDR3. The V and J genes are TRBV9 and TRBJ1-5; the D is unclear. Trimming removed 0 bases from V and 0 bases from J, with 10 bases in between. Germline V gene data show CDR1 as SGDLS and CDR2 as YYNGEE. This CDR3 region has 16 residues. CDR3 coding DNA: TGTGCCAGCAGCGTAGGAACGGGGAATAGCAATCAGCCCCAGCATTTT. It is translated as CASSVGTGNSNQPQHF.

The genes are TRBV11-2 and TRBJ2-1; TRBD2 might be the D (6 bases). Germline values: CDR1 SGHAT, CDR2 FQNNGV. There are 16 residues in the CDR3. The ends were cut back, 6 bases at V and 8 bases at J, with 23 bases in the middle. The CDR3 region has the DNA TGTGCCAGCAGACTAACAATATTAGCGGCTACACATGAGCAGTTCTTC. As protein: CASRLTILAATHEQFF. Full variable domain (remainder filled in from reference TRBV11-2 and TRBJ2-1): EAGVAQSPRYKIIEKRQSVAFWCNPISGHATLYWYQQILGQGPKLLIQFQNNGVVDDSQLPKDRFSAERLKGVDSTLKIQPAKLEDSAVYLCASRLTILAATHEQFFGPGTRLTVL.

The rearrangement joins TRBV27 to TRBJ2-1; TRBD1 matches at 10 bases. The J segment lost 9 bases and the V segment lost 6 bases, leaving 11 bases of the junction unmatched. The CDR3 sequence is 15 residues long. Germline lookup yields CDR1 MNHEY and CDR2 SMNVEV (reference sequence). CDR3 DNA sequence: TGTGCCAGCAGCTCTGGGACAGGGGTGTTATCTGAGCAGTTCTTC. Translated: CASSSGTGVLSEQFF.

Turning to this clone: The same CDR3 is also encoded by other DNA sequences in this sample. The chain couples TRBV6-5 to TRBJ2-7; 8 nucleotides align to TRBD2. Germline CDR1 MNHEY, CDR2 SVGAGI. The CDR3 is 14 residues long. V lost 6 bases, J lost 3 bases, and 7 bases stayed unmatched. CDR3 nucleotide sequence: TGTGCCAGCAGCCGTTTAGCGGGAAGCTACGAGCAGTACTTC. It translates to CASSRLAGSYEQYF.

V gene TRBV9 combines with J gene TRBJ1-1; tentatively, D is TRBD1 (6 bases). Germline CDR1 reads SGDLS; CDR2 reads YYNGEE. V was cut by 0 bases and J by 4 bases, with 13 bases left in between. The CDR3 is made up of 15 amino acids. The CDR3 loop reads CASSVGAGAITEAFF. The DNA of the CDR3 is TGTGCCAGCAGCGTAGGGGCAGGGGCAATCACTGAAGCTTTCTTT. The entire variable domain, with the rest obtained from reference TRBV9 and TRBJ1-1, is as follows: DSGVTQTPKHLITATGQRVTLRCSPRSGDLSVYWYQQSLDQGLQFLIQYYNGEERAKGNILERFSAQQFPDLHSELNLSSLELGDSALYFCASSVGAGAITEAFFGQGTRLTVV.

The chain is built from TRBV7-9 and TRBJ2-7; D unresolved. Trimming left V 5 bases short and J 2 bases short, with 13 bases between. Germline-derived CDR1 and CDR2 are SEHNR and FQNEAQ (reference sequence). The CDR3 contains 14 residues. CDR3 sequence: CASSPQAGAYEQYF. CDR3 in DNA: TGTGCCAGCAGCCCTCAGGCAGGAGCCTACGAGCAGTACTTC.

In regard to this clone: This sample includes further DNA sequences coding for the same CDR3. This chain connects TRBV7-2 to TRBJ2-3; maybe TRBD1 (6 bases). The CDR3 contains 14 residues. Germline CDR1 reads SGHTA; CDR2 reads FQGNSA. Trimming cost V 3 bases and J 2 bases, with 9 bases left between them. CDR3 nucleotides: TGTGCCAGCAGCTTGGACAGAAACACAGATACGCAGTATTTT. As protein: CASSLDRNTDTQYF.

About this clone itself: A much larger clone lies one base from this, so it may be a read error. The V call is TRBV7-6, the J call TRBJ1-5, with TRBD1 matching over 10 bases. Germline V gene lookup returns CDR1 SGHVS and CDR2 FNYEAQ. This CDR3 has 15 residues. The trim removed 5 bases at V and 3 bases at J, leaving 4 bases unmatched. The DNA of the CDR3 is TGTGCCAGCAGCCCCGGGACAGGGGACAATCAGCCCCAGCATTTT. Translated, it gives CASSPGTGDNQPQHF. The entire variable domain, with the rest obtained from reference TRBV7-6 and TRBJ1-5, is as follows: GAGVSQSPRYKVTKRGQDVALRCDPISGHVSLYWYRQALGQGPEFLTYFNYEAQQDKSGLPNDRFSAERPEGSISTLTIQRTEQRDSAMYRCASSPGTGDNQPQHFGDGTRLSIL.

The chain links TRBV30 to TRBJ2-7, with 7 bases identical to TRBD1. CDR1 GTSNPN and CDR2 SVGIG come from the germline V gene (reference sequence). This CDR3 is built from 14 residues. Losses at the gene ends were 4 bases for V and 0 bases for J; bases not matched to a gene: 6. CDR3 residues: CAWTPTGSSYEQYF. The CDR3 DNA follows: TGTGCCTGGACCCCGACAGGGAGCTCCTACGAGCAGTACTTC.

The gene calls are TRBV30 and TRBJ1-2; possibly TRBD1 for D (5 bases). The germline CDR1 and CDR2 sequences are GTSNPN and SVGIG (reference sequence). Trimming stripped 0 bases from V and 7 bases from J, with 15 bases between. The CDR3 is 14 amino acids. The chain's CDR3 is CAWSVLGQGLGYTF. The CDR3 nucleotides read TGTGCCTGGAGTGTACTGGGGCAGGGTCTTGGCTACACCTTC.

This chain uses TRBV5-6 with TRBJ2-1; 9 bases align to TRBD1. Germline CDR1 SGHDT, CDR2 YYEEEE. The CDR3 consists of 14 residues. The V and J ends lost 4 bases and 16 bases, in that order; junction bases with no gene match: 15. The CDR3 DNA reads TGTGCCAGCAGCCCAGGGACAGGGACGGGAGTGGGATTCTTC. The encoded protein is CASSPGTGTGVGFF.

The chain has TRBV7-9 and TRBJ1-2, with D perhaps matching TRBD1 (5 bases). Germline V gives CDR1 SEHNR, CDR2 FQNEAQ (reference sequence). CDR3 length: 13 amino acids. V lost 8 bases and J lost 6, with 16 bases in between. In nucleotides, the CDR3 is TGTGCCAGCGGGGTTCTGGACACCCATGGCTACACCTTC. It encodes CASGVLDTHGYTF.

The V call is TRBV27, the J call TRBJ2-6, with 7 bases identical to TRBD1. V gave up 1 base and J gave up 0 bases; unmatched junction bases: 3. CDR3 size: 17 residues. Germline CDR1 and CDR2: MNHEY and SMNVEV (reference sequence). The CDR3 DNA sequence: TGTGCCAGCAGTTTATATCGGGACAGCTCTGGGGCCAACGTCCTGACTTTC. Translating gives CASSLYRDSSGANVLTF.

J is TRBJ1-4 and V is TRBV30, with a weak D call TRBD1 (6 bases). Trimming took 3 bases from V and 9 from J, leaving 11 bases between them. Looked up from germline, CDR1 is GTSNPN and CDR2 is SVGIG (reference sequence). The CDR3 sequence is 12 residues long. The CDR3 here is CAWRNTGKKLFF. The CDR3 DNA sequence: TGTGCCTGGAGGAATACAGGGAAAAAACTGTTTTTT.